The source of this T cell receptor beta chain is a study of blood T cells in healthy people across ages. Study-wide background: Template-switching capture recovered about one barcoded beta molecule per two T cells. Study-wide findings and caveats: Unsorted PBMCs prevented conclusive naive versus antigen-experienced comparison. The CMV status of each donor remained undetermined, and this could have confounded shifts in expanded clonotypes.

Donors each provided about 9.5 milliliters of peripheral blood. Next came a second PCR, run for 7 to 11 cycles, which used a sample-barcoded 5' primer along with a J-beta primer mix. In TCRdb, the 5' RACE reads were re-called with MiXCR into one record per CDR3 protein. Among 590,000 or so distinct CDR3 sequences listed, around 31% were seen once. Regarding this clonotype: Its target is unknown. The limits of the CDR3 on the DNA are not certain, so only TCRdb's listed CDR3 is given.

The material sequenced was blood. This TCR was sampled from an elderly woman in good health.

Here the CDR3 reads CASSVGEGTRWRWF. J is TRBJ2-1 and V is TRBV9; the table's D call of TRBD2 was not tested on the DNA. CDR1 SGDLS and CDR2 YYNGEE come from the germline V gene. Termini included, the CDR3 measures 14 amino acids.